This TCR beta chain was obtained from a study of Tregs in tolerant kidney transplant recipients. For the study at large: Mixed chimerism was transient after nonmyeloablative marrow transplants from related graft donors. The study, taken as a whole, reports: Changing PCR primers prevented nucleotide comparison between some patients' samples.

Only in-frame clones appear in the TCRdb table, and some are missing; sequencing was by immunoSEQ multiplex PCR. This sample yields some 74,000 clones, of which approximately 90% are seen a single time; 0.34% belongs to the top ten. About this clone: What it binds is unknown.

The CDR3 is 14 residues long. V was cut by 6 bases and J by 3 bases, with 12 bases left in between. Germline assignment: CDR1 MNHEY and CDR2 SMNVEV (reference sequence). Thawed PBMCs were FACS-sorted into unstimulated CD4+CD25+CD127- regulatory T cells, CD4+CD25- non-regulatory cells, CD4 and CD8 cells. The genes are TRBV27 and TRBJ1-5; D is perhaps TRBD1 (6 bases). The sequence was obtained from a human donor who received a combined kidney and bone marrow transplant. Sample: Tregs from blood, taken before the transplant. In DNA, the CDR3 is TGTGCCAGCAGCCCTGACAGGTTCAATCAGCCCCAGCATTTT. Translated, it gives CASSPDRFNQPQHF.